The rows below give T cell receptor beta chains drawn from one sample of a study of cytomegalovirus exposure and HLA in healthy donors. Profiling relied on immunoSEQ multiplex PCR, and the TCRdb table lists in-frame clones only, not all of them. Altogether 95,000 to 150,000 clones are present, 17% being singletons, with the ten largest covering approximately 2.6%. Sequences were obtained from PBMCs. These TCRs come from a female donor in good health and CMV-seropositive. CDR3s include the opening cysteine and the closing phenylalanine or tryptophan. A D gene is named only where the DNA matches it firmly. Part of the rows lack a size; the others show once, few, many or a class for expanded clones.

>TRBD1|-|TRBV7-9|TRBJ1-2
CASSEGQGHYGYTF
TGTGCCAGCAGCGAGGGACAGGGGCACTATGGCTACACCTTC
>-|few|TRBV7-2|TRBJ1-6
CASSLYGMVDSPLHF
TGTGCCAGCAGCTTATATGGCATGGTTGATTCACCCCTCCACTTT
>-|few|TRBV18|TRBJ1-2
CASSPGQGNYGYTF
TGTGCCAGCTCACCAGGCCAGGGTAACTATGGCTACACCTTC
>-|-|TRBV15|TRBJ2-7
CATSRDGLGDEQYF
TGTGCCACCAGCAGAGATGGGTTGGGAGACGAGCAGTACTTC
>-|few|TRBV2|TRBJ2-7
CASSDRGGEQYF
TGTGCCAGCAGTGATAGGGGGGGCGAGCAGTACTTC
>-|few|TRBV18|TRBJ2-5
CASSPQGVRQTQYF
TGTGCCAGCTCACCACAGGGGGTCAGACAGACCCAGTACTTC
>-|-|TRBV5-1|TRBJ1-6
CASSLLGQGGSPLHF
TGCGCCAGCAGCTTGTTGGGTCAGGGTGGTTCACCCCTCCACTTT
>TRBD2|-|TRBV4-3|TRBJ2-2
CASSRGLAGMINTGELFF
TGCGCCAGCAGCCGGGGACTAGCGGGGATGATAAACACCGGGGAGCTGTTTTTT
>TRBD1|few|TRBV27|TRBJ1-1
CASSWDRNTEAFF
TGTGCCAGCAGCTGGGACAGGAACACTGAAGCTTTCTTT
>-|-|TRBV5-6|TRBJ1-4
CASSFRRTALNEKLFF
TGTGCCAGCAGCTTCCGACGGACAGCACTCAATGAAAAACTGTTTTTT
>-|-|TRBV2|TRBJ2-5
CASSGREETQYF
TGTGCCAGCAGTGGGAGGGAAGAGACCCAGTACTTC
>TRBD2|-|TRBV5-6|TRBJ2-7
CASSSSGAPYEQYF
TGTGCCAGCAGTTCTAGCGGGGCGCCCTACGAGCAGTACTTC